The sequence of this T cell receptor beta chain was determined in a study of CD8 T cells in Susac syndrome (dated by TCRdb to the late 2010s). About the full investigation: Repertoire sequencing was used to test whether CD8+ T cell activation and differentiation in Susac syndrome was antigen driven.

General findings and caveats noted by the study authors: The TCR sequencing and HLA analysis was acknowledged to have included a relatively small number of individuals.

There are 14 amino acids in the CDR3, from cysteine to phenylalanine inclusive. Only the CDR3 region is kept as DNA, spanning 42 bases read in frame from base 1. V gives up 11 bases and J gives up 5 bases, and the segment between their germline ends measures 18 bases. Based on the germline V gene, the CDR1 and CDR2 sequences are MNHEY and SVGEGT. A word on this clonotype: Its cognate antigen has yet to be identified. No much larger clone exists at a distance of one base, and base qualities are not known.

RNA was extracted with the RNeasy kit and roughly 0.5 to 1 ug was reverse transcribed using random hexamers. TCR beta CDR3 regions were amplified with the immunoSEQ multiplex PCR assay covering 54 Vbeta and 13 Jbeta segments. To correct PCR amplification bias, a synthetic template baseline was used for both primer optimization and computational correction. For the original study's pipeline: Reads were assigned to V, D and J genes according to IMGT and analyzed in immunoSEQ Analyzer, with only productive sequences retained. Clonality was computed as one minus Shannon entropy normalized by log2 of the number of productive unique sequences. Public and private clones were assessed among the 100 most prevalent clones of each patient and control. Susac-specific clones were defined as absent from healthy and MS cohorts, over a thousand published viral clones and other ImmuneACCESS disease sequences. TCRdb itself trimmed the public reads at Q25 with fastp, ran MiXCR and retained productive beta chains. Every distinct CDR3 protein forms one entry, paired with its most common genes and DNA. What appears here as the V and J calls and clone size reflects TCRdb's work, not the paper's. This sample gives about 160,000 distinct CDR3 sequences in total; approximately 94% of them show up just once. Around 0.093% of the sample rests with the top ten.

Peripheral blood CD8+ and CD4+ T cells from healthy donors, Susac syndrome patients and multiple sclerosis patients were profiled by high-throughput TCR beta sequencing. Multiple sclerosis controls were treatment-naive patients with stable or active relapsing-remitting disease fulfilling revised McDonald criteria. CD8+ TEMRA cells were enriched by FACS, while bulk CD8+ and CD4+ T cells were purified by magnetic negative isolation. Blood was drawn into EDTA tubes, processed within 24 hours, and PBMCs were isolated by density gradient centrifugation. PBMCs intended for TCR sequencing were cryopreserved in liquid nitrogen and were subsequently thawed in a 37 degrees C water bath. The sorted or isolated CD4+, CD8+ and CD8+ TEMRA cells had a purity of 90% or higher.

Sequenced input: CD4+ T cells from PBMCs. Recombination joined TRBV6-2 or TRBV6-3 with TRBJ2-2, and perhaps TRBD2 as D gene, on 5 matching bases. The receptor's source is a human donor with multiple sclerosis. The nucleotide sequence reads as follows: TGTGCCCTATTTCATCGCCGGAGGACCGGGGAGCTGTTTTTT. It encodes CALFHRRRTGELFF.